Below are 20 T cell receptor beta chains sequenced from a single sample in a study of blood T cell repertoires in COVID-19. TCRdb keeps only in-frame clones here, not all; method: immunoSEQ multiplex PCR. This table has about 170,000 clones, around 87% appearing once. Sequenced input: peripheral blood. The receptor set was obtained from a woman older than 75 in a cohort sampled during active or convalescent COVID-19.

This chain's CDR3 is CASSPHGAGGLYEQFF. The CDR3 DNA reads TGTGCCAGTAGTCCACACGGAGCGGGGGGGCTGTATGAGCAGTTCTTC. The genes are TRBV19 and TRBJ2-1, with 10 bases aligning to TRBD2. The CDR3 runs 16 residues. Germline V lookup: CDR1 LNHDA, CDR2 SQIVND (reference sequence). With V trimmed by 5 bases and J by 8 bases, 12 bases remained unmatched.

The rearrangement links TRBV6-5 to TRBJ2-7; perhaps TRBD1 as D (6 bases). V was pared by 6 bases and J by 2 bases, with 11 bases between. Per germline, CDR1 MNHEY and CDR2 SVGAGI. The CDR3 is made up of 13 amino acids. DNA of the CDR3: TGTGCCAGCAGAATCCAGGGGACCTACGAGCAGTACTTC. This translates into CASRIQGTYEQYF.

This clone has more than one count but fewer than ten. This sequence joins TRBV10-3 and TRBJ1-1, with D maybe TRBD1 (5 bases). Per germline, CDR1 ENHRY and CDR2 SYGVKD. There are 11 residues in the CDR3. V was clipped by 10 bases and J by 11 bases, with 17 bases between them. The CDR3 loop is CATAPGGVAFF. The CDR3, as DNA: TGTGCCACCGCACCCGGGGGGGTGGCTTTCTTT.

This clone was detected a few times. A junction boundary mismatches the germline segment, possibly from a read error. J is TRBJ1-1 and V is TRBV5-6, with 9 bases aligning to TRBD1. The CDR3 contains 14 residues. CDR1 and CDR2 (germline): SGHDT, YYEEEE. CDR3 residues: CASSLGQGTSEAFF. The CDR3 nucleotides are TGTGCCAGCAGTTTGGGACAGGGAACATCTGAAGCTTTCTTT. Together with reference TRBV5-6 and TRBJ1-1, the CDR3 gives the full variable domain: DAGVTQSPTHLIKTRGQQVTLRCSPKSGHDTVSWYQQALGQGPQFIFQYYEEEERQRGNFPDRFSGHQFPNYSSELNVNALLLGDSALYLCASSLGQGTSEAFFGQGTRLTVV.

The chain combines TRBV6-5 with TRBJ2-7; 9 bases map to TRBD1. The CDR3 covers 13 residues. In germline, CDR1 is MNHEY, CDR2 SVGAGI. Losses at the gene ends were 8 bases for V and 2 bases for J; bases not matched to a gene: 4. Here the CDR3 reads CASGRDRAYEQYF. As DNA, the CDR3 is TGTGCCAGCGGCCGGGACAGGGCCTACGAGCAGTACTTC.

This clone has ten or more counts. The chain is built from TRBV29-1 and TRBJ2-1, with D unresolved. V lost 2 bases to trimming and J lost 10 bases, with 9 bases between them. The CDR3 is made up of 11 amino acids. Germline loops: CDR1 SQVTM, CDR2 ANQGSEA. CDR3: CSVELGSEQFF. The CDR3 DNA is TGCAGCGTTGAACTCGGGTCCGAGCAGTTCTTC.

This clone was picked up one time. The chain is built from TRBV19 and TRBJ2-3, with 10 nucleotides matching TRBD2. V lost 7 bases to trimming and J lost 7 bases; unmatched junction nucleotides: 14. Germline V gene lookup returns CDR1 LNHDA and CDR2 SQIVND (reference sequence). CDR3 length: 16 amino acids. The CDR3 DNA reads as TGTGCCAGTACTTCCCTGGCTAGCGGGAGTCGAAATACGCAGTATTTT. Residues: CASTSLASGSRNTQYF.

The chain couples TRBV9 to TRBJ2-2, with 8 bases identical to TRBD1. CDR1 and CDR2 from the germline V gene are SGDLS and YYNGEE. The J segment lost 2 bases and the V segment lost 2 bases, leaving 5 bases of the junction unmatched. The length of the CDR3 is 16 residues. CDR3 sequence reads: CASSVPGTGNTGELFF. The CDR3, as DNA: TGTGCCAGCAGCGTCCCCGGGACAGGTAACACCGGGGAGCTGTTTTTT.

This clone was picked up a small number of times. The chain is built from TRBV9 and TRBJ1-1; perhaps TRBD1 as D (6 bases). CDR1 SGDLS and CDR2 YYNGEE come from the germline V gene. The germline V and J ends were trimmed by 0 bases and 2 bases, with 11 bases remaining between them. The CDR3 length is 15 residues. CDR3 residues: CASSVGKGVNTEAFF. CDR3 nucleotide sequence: TGTGCCAGCAGCGTAGGTAAGGGGGTAAACACTGAAGCTTTCTTT.

The DNA for the CDR3 is TGTGCCAGCACTCAACTCGGGAATGAGCAGTTCTTC. Residues: CASTQLGNEQFF. V usage is TRBV3-1 (or the pseudogene TRBV3-2) and J usage is TRBJ2-1; D is ambiguous. The V end was cut by 7 bases, the J end by 7 bases, with 11 bases between. Germline assignment: CDR1 LGHDT and CDR2 YNNKEL (reference sequence). This CDR3 has 12 residues.

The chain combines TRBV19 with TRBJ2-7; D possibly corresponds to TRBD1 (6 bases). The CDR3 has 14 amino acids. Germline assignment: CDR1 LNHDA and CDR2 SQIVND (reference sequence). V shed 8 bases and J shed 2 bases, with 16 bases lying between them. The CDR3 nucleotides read TGTGCCAGTCGCTCTCAGGGGACGACCTACGAGCAGTACTTC. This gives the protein CASRSQGTTYEQYF.

The CDR3 sequence is CASSVDGSSGNTIYF. In DNA form, the CDR3 reads TGTGCCAGCAGCGTAGACGGGAGCTCTGGAAACACCATATATTTT. The chain carries TRBV9 and TRBJ1-3; D is uncertain. Germline V gene sequence: CDR1 SGDLS, CDR2 YYNGEE. The V end was cut by 0 bases, the J end by 0 bases, with 7 bases between. The CDR3 contains 15 residues.

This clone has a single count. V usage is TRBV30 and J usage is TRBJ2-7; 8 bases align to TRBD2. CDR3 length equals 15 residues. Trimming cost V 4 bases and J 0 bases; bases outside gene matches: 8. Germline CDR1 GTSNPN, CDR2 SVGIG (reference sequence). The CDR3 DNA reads TGTGCCTGGACCCCAACTAGCGGACGCTCCTACGAGCAGTACTTC. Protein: CAWTPTSGRSYEQYF.

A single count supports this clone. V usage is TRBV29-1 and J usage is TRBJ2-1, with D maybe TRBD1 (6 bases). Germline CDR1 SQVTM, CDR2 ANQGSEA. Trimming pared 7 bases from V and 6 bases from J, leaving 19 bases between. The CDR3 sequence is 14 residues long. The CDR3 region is CSATGTRGANEQFF. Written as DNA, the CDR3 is TGCAGCGCCACCGGGACCAGGGGAGCCAATGAGCAGTTCTTC.

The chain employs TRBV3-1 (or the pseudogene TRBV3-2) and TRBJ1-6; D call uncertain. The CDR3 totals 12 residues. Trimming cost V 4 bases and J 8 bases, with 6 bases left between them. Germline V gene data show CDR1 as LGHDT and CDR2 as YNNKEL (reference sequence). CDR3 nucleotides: TGTGCCAGCAGCCTGGAGCATTCACCCCTCCACTTT. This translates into CASSLEHSPLHF.

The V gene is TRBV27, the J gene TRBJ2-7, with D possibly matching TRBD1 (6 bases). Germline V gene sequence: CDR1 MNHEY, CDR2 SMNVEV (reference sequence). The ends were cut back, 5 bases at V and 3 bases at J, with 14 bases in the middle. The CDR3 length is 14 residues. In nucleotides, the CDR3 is TGTGCCAGCAGTCCCCGAGCCAGGGGCTACGAGCAGTACGTC. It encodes CASSPRARGYEQYV.

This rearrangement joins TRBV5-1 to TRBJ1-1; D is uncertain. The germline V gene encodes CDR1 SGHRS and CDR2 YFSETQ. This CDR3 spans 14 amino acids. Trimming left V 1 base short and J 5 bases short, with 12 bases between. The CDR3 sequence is CASSLSLAGTEAFF. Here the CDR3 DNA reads TGCGCCAGCAGCTTGTCCCTCGCGGGGACTGAAGCTTTCTTT.

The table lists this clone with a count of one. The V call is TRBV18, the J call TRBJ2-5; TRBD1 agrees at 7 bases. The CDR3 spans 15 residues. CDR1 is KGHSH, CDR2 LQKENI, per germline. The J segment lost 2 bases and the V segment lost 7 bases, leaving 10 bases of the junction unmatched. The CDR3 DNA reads TGTGCCAGCTGGGAACTACAGGGGAGTCAAGAGACCCAGTACTTC. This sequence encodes CASWELQGSQETQYF.

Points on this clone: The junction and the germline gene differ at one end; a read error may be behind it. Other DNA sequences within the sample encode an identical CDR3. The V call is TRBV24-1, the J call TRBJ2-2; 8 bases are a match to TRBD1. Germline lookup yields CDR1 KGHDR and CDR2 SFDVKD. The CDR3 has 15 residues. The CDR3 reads CATSARGLNTGELFF. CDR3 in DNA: TGTGCCACCAGTGCCAGGGGGCTGAACACCGGGGAGCTATTTTTT.

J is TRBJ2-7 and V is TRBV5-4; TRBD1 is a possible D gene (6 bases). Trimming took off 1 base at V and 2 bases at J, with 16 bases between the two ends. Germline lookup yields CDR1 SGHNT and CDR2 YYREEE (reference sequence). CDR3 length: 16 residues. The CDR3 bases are TGTGCCAGCAGCTTGAACGACAGGTTCAAGACCTACGAGCAGTACGTC. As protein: CASSLNDRFKTYEQYV.